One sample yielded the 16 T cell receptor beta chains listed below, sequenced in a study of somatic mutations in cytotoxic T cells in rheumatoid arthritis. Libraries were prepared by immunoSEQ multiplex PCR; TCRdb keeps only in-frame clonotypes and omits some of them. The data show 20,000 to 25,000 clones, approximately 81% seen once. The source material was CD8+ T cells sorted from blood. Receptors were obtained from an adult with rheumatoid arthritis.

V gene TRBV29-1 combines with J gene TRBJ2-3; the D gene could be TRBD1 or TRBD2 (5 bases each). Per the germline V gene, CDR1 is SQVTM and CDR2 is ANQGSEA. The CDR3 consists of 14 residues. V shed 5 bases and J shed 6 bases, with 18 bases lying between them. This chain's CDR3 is CSVHVLDWGDTQYF. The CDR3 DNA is TGCAGCGTTCACGTACTTGACTGGGGGGATACGCAGTATTTT.

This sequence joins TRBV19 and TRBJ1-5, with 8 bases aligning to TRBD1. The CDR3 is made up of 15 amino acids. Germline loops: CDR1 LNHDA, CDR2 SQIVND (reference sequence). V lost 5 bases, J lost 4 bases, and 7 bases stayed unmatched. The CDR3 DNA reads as TGTGCCAGTAGTCTTCGGACAGGGATAAATCAGCCCCAGCATTTT. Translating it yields CASSLRTGINQPQHF.

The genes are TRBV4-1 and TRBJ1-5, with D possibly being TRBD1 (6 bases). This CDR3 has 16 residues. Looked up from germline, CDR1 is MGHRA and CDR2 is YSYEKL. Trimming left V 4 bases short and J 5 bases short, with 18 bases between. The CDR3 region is CASSRLAGGGDQPQHF. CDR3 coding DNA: TGCGCCAGCAGCCGCCTTGCGGGAGGGGGTGATCAGCCCCAGCATTTT.

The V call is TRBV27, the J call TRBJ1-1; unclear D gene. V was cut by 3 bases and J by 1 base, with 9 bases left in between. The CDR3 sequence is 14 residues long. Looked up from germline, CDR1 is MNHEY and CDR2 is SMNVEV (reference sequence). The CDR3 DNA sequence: TGTGCCAGCAGTTTGGTCCCCGGGAACACTGAAGCTTTCTTT. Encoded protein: CASSLVPGNTEAFF.

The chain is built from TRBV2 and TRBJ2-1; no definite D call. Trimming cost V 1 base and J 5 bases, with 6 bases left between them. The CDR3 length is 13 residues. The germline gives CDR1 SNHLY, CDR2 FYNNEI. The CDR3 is CASSEVSNNEQFF. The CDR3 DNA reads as TGTGCCAGCAGTGAAGTCAGCAACAATGAGCAGTTCTTC.

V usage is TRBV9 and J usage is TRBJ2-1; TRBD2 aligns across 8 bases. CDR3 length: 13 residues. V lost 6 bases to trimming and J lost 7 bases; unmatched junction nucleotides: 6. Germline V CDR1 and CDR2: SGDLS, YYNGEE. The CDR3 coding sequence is TGTGCCAGCACGACGGGGGGGCCGAATGAGCAGTTCTTC. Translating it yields CASTTGGPNEQFF.

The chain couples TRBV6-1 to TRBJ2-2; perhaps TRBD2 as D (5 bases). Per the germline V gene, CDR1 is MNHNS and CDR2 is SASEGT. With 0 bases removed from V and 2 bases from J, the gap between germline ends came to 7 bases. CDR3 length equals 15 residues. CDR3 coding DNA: TGTGCCAGCAGTGAAGCGACGGGAAACACCGGGGAGCTGTTTTTT. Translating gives CASSEATGNTGELFF.

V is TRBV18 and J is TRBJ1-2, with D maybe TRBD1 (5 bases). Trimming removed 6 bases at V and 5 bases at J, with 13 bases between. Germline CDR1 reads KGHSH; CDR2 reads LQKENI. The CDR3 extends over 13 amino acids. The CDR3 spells CASSHPGLYGYTF. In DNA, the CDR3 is TGTGCCAGCTCCCATCCGGGACTTTATGGCTACACCTTC.

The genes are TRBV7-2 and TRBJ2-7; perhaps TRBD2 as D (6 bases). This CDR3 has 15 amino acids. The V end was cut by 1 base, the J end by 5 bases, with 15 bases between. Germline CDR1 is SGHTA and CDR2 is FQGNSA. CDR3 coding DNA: TGTGCCAGCAGCTTAGAGCCGGGAGAGATAGACGAGCAGTACTTC. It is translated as CASSLEPGEIDEQYF.

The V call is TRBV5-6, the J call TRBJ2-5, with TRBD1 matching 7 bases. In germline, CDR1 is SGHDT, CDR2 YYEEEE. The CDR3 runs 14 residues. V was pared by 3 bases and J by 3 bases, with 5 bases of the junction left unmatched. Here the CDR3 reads CASSSTGAEETQYF. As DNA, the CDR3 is TGTGCCAGCAGCTCTACAGGGGCTGAAGAGACCCAGTACTTC.

The CDR3 DNA reads as TGTGCCAGCAGCTTGGGGACAGGGGGCTTCTCGAACACTGAAGCTTTCTTT. Translated: CASSLGTGGFSNTEAFF. This chain uses TRBV5-5 with TRBJ1-1; 11 bases match TRBD1. Germline trimming cut 0 bases from V and 1 base from J; bases unmatched to any gene: 5. The CDR3 runs 17 residues. Germline-derived CDR1 and CDR2 are SGHKS and YYEKEE (reference sequence).

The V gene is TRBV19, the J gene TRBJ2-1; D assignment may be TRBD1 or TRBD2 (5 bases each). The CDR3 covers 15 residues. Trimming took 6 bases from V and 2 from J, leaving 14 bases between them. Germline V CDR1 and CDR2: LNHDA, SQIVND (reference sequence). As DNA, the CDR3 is TGTGCCAGTAGGCCGGGGCCAAGCACCTACAATGAGCAGTTCTTC. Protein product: CASRPGPSTYNEQFF. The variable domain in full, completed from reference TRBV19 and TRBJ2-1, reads DGGITQSPKYLFRKEGQNVTLSCEQNLNHDAMYWYRQDPGQGLRLIYYSQIVNDFQKGDIAEGYSVSREKKESFPLTVTSAQKNPTAFYLCASRPGPSTYNEQFFGPGTRLTVL.

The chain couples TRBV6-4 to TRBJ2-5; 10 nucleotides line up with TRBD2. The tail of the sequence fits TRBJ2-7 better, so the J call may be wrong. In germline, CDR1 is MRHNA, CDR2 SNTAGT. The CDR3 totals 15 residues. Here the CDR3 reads CASSEESGGAYEQYF. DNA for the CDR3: TGTGCCAGCAGTGAAGAAAGCGGGGGGGCCTACGAGCAGTACTTC.

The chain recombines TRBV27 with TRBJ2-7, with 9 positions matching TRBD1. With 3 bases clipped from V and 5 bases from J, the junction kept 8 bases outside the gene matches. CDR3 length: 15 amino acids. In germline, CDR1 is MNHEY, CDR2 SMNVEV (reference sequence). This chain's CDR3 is CASSFTGTGLNEQYF. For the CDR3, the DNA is TGTGCCAGCAGTTTCACCGGGACAGGGTTAAACGAGCAGTACTTC.

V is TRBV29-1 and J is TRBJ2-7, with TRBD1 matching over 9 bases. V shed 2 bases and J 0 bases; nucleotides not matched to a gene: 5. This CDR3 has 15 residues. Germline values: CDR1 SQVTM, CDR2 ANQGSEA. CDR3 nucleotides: TGCAGCGTTGAACGGACAGGGGCCAACTCCTACGAGCAGTACTTC. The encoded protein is CSVERTGANSYEQYF.

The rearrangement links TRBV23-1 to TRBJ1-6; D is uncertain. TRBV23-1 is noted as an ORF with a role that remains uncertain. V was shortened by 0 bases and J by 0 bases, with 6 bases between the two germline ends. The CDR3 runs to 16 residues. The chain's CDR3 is CASSQSRSSYNSPLHF. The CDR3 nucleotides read TGCGCCAGCAGTCAATCCCGAAGCTCCTATAATTCACCCCTCCACTTT.